This TCR beta chain derives from a study of early T cells in non-severe SARS-CoV-2 infection. Overall study: Sequencing was performed on bulk RNA from unsorted whole blood, leaving chains unpaired. General study results and limits: VDJdb-based matching was biased toward anti-spike CD8 responses and missed private and CD4 specificities.

Researchers attached unique molecular identifiers to individual cDNA molecules. TCRdb analysed the 5' RACE reads with MiXCR anew, one entry per CDR3 protein. The sample contains roughly 77,000 distinct CDR3 sequences, 9.5% to 15% of which appear only once. Comment on this clonotype: Its antigen is unidentified.

The sequence was collected from an adult who was a healthcare worker with PCR-confirmed SARS-CoV-2 infection or an uninfected control (not recorded which). The sequencing input was whole blood.

The DNA of the CDR3 is TGTGCCAGCAGCCGGATAGGACGGAGCTCTGGAAACACCATATATTTT. Protein: CASSRIGRSSGNTIYF. The rearrangement links TRBV7-2 to TRBJ1-3; D gene uncertain. The CDR3 consists of 16 residues. From germline, CDR1 is SGHTA and CDR2 FQGNSA. The V and J ends lost 5 bases and 0 bases respectively, with 14 bases between them.